This is a list of T cell receptor beta chains from one sample in a study of molecular identifiers for immune sequencing clone quantification. MiXCR, applied by TCRdb to the PCR reads, yields one record per CDR3 protein. The table lists 400,000 to 600,000 distinct CDR3 sequences, about a fifth of them singletons. The sequencing input was naive CD8+ T cells from blood, with Jurkat cell RNA spiked in. Every receptor here comes from a human donor in good health. Some libraries in this study had Jurkat cell RNA spiked in. CDR3s include the opening cysteine and the closing phenylalanine or tryptophan. A D gene is named only where the DNA matches it firmly. Clone size, where shown, is once, few, many, or a class for clones that have expanded.

- | TRBJ2-7 | - | TRBV7-9 | TGTGCCAGCACAGATCTGGCGGACGGCGAGATTGTGTACGAGCAGTACTTC | CASTDLADGEIVYEQYF
many | TRBJ1-1 | - | TRBV7-9 | TGTGCCAGCAGCTCATATAACACTGAAGCTTTCTTT | CASSSYNTEAFF
- | TRBJ2-6 | - | TRBV18 | TGTGCCAGCTCACCCGACGTACGCACGGTTTTGCTTTCTGGGGCCAACGTCCTGACTTTC | CASSPDVRTVLLSGANVLTF
many | TRBJ2-3 | - | TRBV7-9 | TGTGCCAGCAGCTTCATAGCGGACCCTAGCACAGATACGCAGTATTTT | CASSFIADPSTDTQYF
many | TRBJ1-1 | - | TRBV28 | TGTGCCAGCAGCACGGAAGGGAGAGCGAACACTGAAGCTTTCTTT | CASSTEGRANTEAFF
many | TRBJ2-7 | - | TRBV29-1 | TGCAGCGTTCGTAGGGGCATCTACGAGCAGTACTTC | CSVRRGIYEQYF
few | TRBJ2-5 | TRBD1 | TRBV20-1 | TGCAGTGCTCTTACAGGGGTAGAAGAGACCCAGTACTTC | CSALTGVEETQYF
- | TRBJ2-3 | - | TRBV10-3 | TGTGCCATCAGTGGCCCCGGGGTGAGGACAGATACGCAGTATTTT | CAISGPGVRTDTQYF
many | TRBJ2-5 | - | TRBV9 | TGTGCCAGCAGCGAGGGGGGTAGAAGCCAAGAGACCCAGTACTTC | CASSEGGRSQETQYF
- | TRBJ2-5 | - | TRBV2 | TGTGCCAGCAGTGATTGGGAGACCCAGTACTTC | CASSDWETQYF
many | TRBJ1-1 | - | TRBV20-1 | TGCAGTGCTAGAGATCATTCGGGCAGGGTGAACACTGAAGCTTTCTTT | CSARDHSGRVNTEAFF
- | TRBJ1-1 | - | TRBV12-3/TRBV12-4 | TGTGCCAGCAGCCAGAACGGTGGGGGGAACACTGAAGCTTTCTTT | CASSQNGGGNTEAFF
- | TRBJ2-7 | TRBD2 | TRBV12-5 | TGTGCTAGTGGTTTGGTACTTCGGGACTCGAGGGCCGGGGGGTACTACGAGCAGTACTTC | CASGLVLRDSRAGGYYEQYF
once | TRBJ2-2 | - | TRBV7-6 | TGTGCCAGCAGCTTACTTTCGAACGGGGAGCTGTTTTTT | CASSLLSNGELFF
many | TRBJ2-3 | TRBD2 | TRBV7-8 | TGTGCCAGCAGCTTCCTAGCGGGGAGCACAGATACGCAGTATTTT | CASSFLAGSTDTQYF
many | TRBJ1-1 | - | TRBV27 | TGTGCCAGCAGTTGGACAGCGAGAAACACTGAAGCTTTCTTT | CASSWTARNTEAFF
few | TRBJ2-1 | - | TRBV12-3/TRBV12-4 | TGTGCCAGCAGTCCTGTGGGGGACTATGAGCAGTTCTTC | CASSPVGDYEQFF
many | TRBJ1-3 | - | TRBV7-9 | TGTGCCAGCAGCTTACCGCGCACCAGGACAGTAGGAAACACCATATATTTT | CASSLPRTRTVGNTIYF